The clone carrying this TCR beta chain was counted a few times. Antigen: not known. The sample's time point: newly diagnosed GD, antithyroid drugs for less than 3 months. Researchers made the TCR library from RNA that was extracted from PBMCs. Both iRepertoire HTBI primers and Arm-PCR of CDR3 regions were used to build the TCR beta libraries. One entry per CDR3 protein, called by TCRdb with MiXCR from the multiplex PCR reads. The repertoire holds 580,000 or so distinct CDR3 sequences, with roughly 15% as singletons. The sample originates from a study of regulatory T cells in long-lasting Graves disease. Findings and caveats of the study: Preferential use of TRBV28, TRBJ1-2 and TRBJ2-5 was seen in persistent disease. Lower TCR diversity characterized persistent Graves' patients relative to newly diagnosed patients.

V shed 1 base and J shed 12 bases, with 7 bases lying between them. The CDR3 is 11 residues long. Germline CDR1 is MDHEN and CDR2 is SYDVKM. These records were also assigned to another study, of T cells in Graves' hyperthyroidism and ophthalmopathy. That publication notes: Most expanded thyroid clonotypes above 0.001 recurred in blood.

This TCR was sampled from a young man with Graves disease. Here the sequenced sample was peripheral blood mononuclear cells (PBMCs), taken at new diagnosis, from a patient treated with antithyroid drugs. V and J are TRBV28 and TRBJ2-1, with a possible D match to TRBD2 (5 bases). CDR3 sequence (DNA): TGTGCCAGCAGTTTATTTGGAGGGCAGTTCTTC. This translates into CASSLFGGQFF. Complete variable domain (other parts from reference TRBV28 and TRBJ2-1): DVKVTQSSRYLVKRTGEKVFLECVQDMDHENMFWYRQDPGLGLRLIYFSYDVKMKEKGDIPEGYSVSREKKERFSLILESASTNQTSMYLCASSLFGGQFFGPGTRLTVL.